The present T cell receptor beta chain was sequenced within a study of response to subunit inactivated influenza vaccine (dated by TCRdb to 2016 to 2018). Concerning the study at large: Deep quantitative T cell receptor repertoire profiling was used in the study to track responses to a trivalent subunit inactivated influenza vaccine. Summary of the overall study and its limitations: The authors proposed that each seasonal influenza vaccination may bring in only a limited number of new T cells.

Trimmed from V: 5 bases; trimmed from J: 1 base; junction bases lacking a gene match: 16. The CDR3 sequence holds 18 residues, the cysteine and phenylalanine included. The read is trimmed to its CDR3 DNA, 54 bases read in frame from base 1. Library prep was done by RT-PCR. Reads for this sample came from an Illumina HiSeq 2500. TCRdb reran the public reads through fastp at Q25 and MiXCR, keeping productive beta chains. Each CDR3 protein appears once, grouped with its most common genes and DNA. The sample records hundreds of thousands of distinct CDR3 sequences, approximately 10% of which are singletons. The ten largest clones add up to roughly 9.6% of the sample. Points on this clonotype: It lacks a known antigen. No much larger clonotype is one base removed from it; base qualities were not supplied.

These records were also assigned to another study, of T cells expressing NK-cell markers. The other study reports the following: TCR beta cDNA libraries were made by 5'RACE template switching that added a universal primer site and unique molecular identifiers. In sorted CD3+CD56+NKG2C+, CD3+CD56+NKG2C- and CD3+CD56-NKG2C+ T-cell subsets from several donors, TCR beta-chain repertoires were profiled. Among the eight sequenced donors, only one was HCMV-seronegative, while the other seven were HCMV-seropositive. In several experiments an anti-gammadeltaTCR antibody was added to restrict sorting to alphabetaTCR-expressing T cells. In a handful of donors, the dominant CD3+CD56+NKG2C+ clonotypes ranked among the top 10 CD8+ clonotypes, making up roughly 1.0-8% of CD8+ T cells. Those dominant clonotypes were again the most abundant among CD3+CD56-NKG2C+ cells in a few donors, at about 28.3-65%. Whether the expanded NKG2C-expressing T cell clones were specific for HCMV antigens remained unclear. The eight sequenced donors were randomly selected healthy volunteers, three men and five women. To determine HCMV serostatus, a commercial ELISA kit was used to detect HCMV-specific IgG in serum. Peripheral blood mononuclear cells were isolated from blood by Ficoll density gradient centrifugation. For six donors, bulk peripheral blood T-cell repertoires were additionally sequenced from unsorted PBMC. Priming for cDNA synthesis came from the TCR beta constant segment, and two successive PCR amplification steps followed. Libraries were sequenced as 2 x 150 bp reads on Illumina HiSeq 2000/2500, MiSeq or NextSeq. MIGEC was used to demultiplex reads and group the reads by UMI, and MiTCR was used to assemble and quantify clonotypes. Only TCR cDNA sequences supported by at least two reads were kept to exclude erroneous sequences. The tcR package was used for downstream repertoire analysis, and clonotypes were matched between fractions using CDR3 nucleotide sequence together with V segment. VDJmatch was used to annotate antigen specificity against VDJdb, with one amino acid substitution allowed in CDR3.

The origin of this receptor is a man aged 50-60 years who received an inactivated influenza vaccine. Donor details come from another sample of the same person, matched by shared clones. The V gene is TRBV12-3 or TRBV12-4 and the J gene is TRBJ2-7, with 8 bases aligning to TRBD1. This specimen was PBMCs from blood, taken on the day of vaccination. CDR3 loop: CASSRGQGYTQLSYEQYF. The bases read TGTGCCAGCAGTCGAGGACAGGGATACACACAACTATCCTACGAGCAGTACTTC.